There are many counts of the clone carrying this T cell receptor beta chain. Its antigen remains unidentified. This CDR3 region has 15 residues. Per the germline V gene, CDR1 is SGHDT and CDR2 is YYEEEE. Trimming cost V 4 bases and J 1 base; bases outside gene matches: 6. This sample stems from a study of response to subunit inactivated influenza vaccine. Study-wide findings and caveats: The authors offered the suggestion that each seasonal influenza vaccination recruits few new T cells.

TCRdb analysed the RT-PCR reads with MiXCR anew, one entry per CDR3 protein. Among about 520,000 distinct CDR3 sequences listed, over 9.5% were seen once. Source: PBMCs from blood, taken about 40 days after vaccination. The TCR originated in a man aged 50-59 years who received an inactivated influenza vaccine. V and J are TRBV5-6 and TRBJ1-1, with 8 bases that match TRBD1. The CDR3 spells CASSGGDRGNTEAFF. For the CDR3, the DNA is TGTGCCAGCAGCGGAGGCGACAGGGGGAACACTGAAGCTTTCTTT. The complete variable domain, with remaining parts taken from reference TRBV5-6 and TRBJ1-1, reads DAGVTQSPTHLIKTRGQQVTLRCSPKSGHDTVSWYQQALGQGPQFIFQYYEEEERQRGNFPDRFSGHQFPNYSSELNVNALLLGDSALYLCASSGGDRGNTEAFFGQGTRLTVV.